This TCR beta chain comes out of a study of blood T cell repertoires in COVID-19. About the research overall: COVID-19 samples collected from the United States, Italy and Spain covered acute and convalescent phases. T cells, B-cell-depleted T cells, or PBMCs supplied cDNA or gDNA.

The CDR3 is made up of 13 amino acids. Germline CDR1 is ENHRY and CDR2 is SYGVKD. Trimming pared 2 bases from V and 8 bases from J, leaving 7 bases between. The assay was immunoSEQ multiplex PCR, and TCRdb's table has in-frame clones only and misses some. The sample records about 150,000 clones, about four fifths being singletons. The V gene is TRBV10-3, the J gene TRBJ1-6; no reliable D call. The origin of this receptor is a woman aged 80 or older with acute or convalescent COVID-19. The material sequenced was peripheral blood. The DNA for the CDR3 is TGTGCCATCAGTGAGGGGGAGGATTCACCCCTCCACTTT. This sequence encodes CAISEGEDSPLHF.